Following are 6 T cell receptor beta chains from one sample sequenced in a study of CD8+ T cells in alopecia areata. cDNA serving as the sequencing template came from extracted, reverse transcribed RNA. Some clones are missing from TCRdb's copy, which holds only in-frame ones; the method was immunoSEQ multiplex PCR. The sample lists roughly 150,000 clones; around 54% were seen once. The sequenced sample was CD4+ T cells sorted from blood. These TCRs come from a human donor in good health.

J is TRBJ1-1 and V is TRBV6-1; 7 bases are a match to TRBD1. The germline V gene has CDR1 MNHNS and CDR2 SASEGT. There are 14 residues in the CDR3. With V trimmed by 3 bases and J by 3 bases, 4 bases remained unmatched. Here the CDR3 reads CASSDGTVYTEAFF. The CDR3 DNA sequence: TGTGCCAGCAGTGATGGGACAGTTTACACTGAAGCTTTCTTT.

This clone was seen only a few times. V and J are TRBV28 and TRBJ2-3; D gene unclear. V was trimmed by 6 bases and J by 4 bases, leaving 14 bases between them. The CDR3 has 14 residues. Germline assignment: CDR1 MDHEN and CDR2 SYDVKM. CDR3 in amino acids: CASSRDQVADTQYF. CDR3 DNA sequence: TGTGCCAGCAGCCGAGATCAAGTGGCAGATACGCAGTATTTT.

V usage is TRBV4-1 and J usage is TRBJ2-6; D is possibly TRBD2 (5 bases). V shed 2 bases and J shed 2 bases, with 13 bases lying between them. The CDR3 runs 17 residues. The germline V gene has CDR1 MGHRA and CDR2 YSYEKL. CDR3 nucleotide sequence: TGCGCCAGCAGCCAACTTCCACTAGTCGCTGGGGCCAACGTCCTGACTTTC. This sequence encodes CASSQLPLVAGANVLTF.

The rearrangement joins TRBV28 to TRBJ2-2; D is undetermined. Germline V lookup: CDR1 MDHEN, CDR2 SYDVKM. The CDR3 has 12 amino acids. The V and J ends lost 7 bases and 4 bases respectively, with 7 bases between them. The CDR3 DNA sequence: TGTGCCAGCACCCGCGTCACCGGGGAGCTGTTTTTT. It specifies CASTRVTGELFF.

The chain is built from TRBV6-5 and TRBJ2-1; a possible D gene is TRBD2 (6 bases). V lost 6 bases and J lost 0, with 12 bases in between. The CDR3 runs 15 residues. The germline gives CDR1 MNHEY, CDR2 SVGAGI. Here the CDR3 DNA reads TGTGCCAGCAGCGAGCGGGTCAGCTCCTACAATGAGCAGTTCTTC. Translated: CASSERVSSYNEQFF.

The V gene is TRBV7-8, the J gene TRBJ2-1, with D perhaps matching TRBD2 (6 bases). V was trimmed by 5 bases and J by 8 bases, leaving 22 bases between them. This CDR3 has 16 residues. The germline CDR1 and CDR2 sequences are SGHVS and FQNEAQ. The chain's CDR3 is CASSAQSSGLVDEQFF. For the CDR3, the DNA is TGTGCCAGCAGCGCCCAGTCAAGCGGGCTTGTGGATGAGCAGTTCTTC.